Listed below are T cell receptor beta chains from one sample, sequenced in a study of T-cell reconstitution after alpha-beta-depleted transplantation in children. MiXCR was run by TCRdb on the PCR reads, yielding one entry per CDR3 protein. The sample records 200,000 or so distinct CDR3 sequences, roughly 9.1% being singletons. This material consisted of PBMCs, mostly from graft donor cells, taken 360 days after TCRalphabeta/CD19-depleted stem cell transplant. All receptors come from a male patient between 2 and 10 years old who had a stem cell transplant for acute myeloid leukemia, so the T cells may come from the graft donor. The CDR3 runs from the conserved cysteine through the conserved F or W. The D gene is left open where the match is weak. Expanded clones are given a class, and other clones once, few, many or no size at all.

NA	15	TRBJ2-2	TRBV12-3/TRBV12-4	many	TGTGCCAGCAGTTTGCTCCGGCGGGGCACCGGGGAGCTGTTTTTT	CASSLLRRGTGELFF
TRBD1	14	TRBJ1-3	TRBV7-1	few	TGTGCCAGCAGCTCGGGACAGGTTGGAAACACCATATATTTT	CASSSGQVGNTIYF
NA	13	TRBJ2-5	TRBV5-1	NA	TGCGCCAGCAGCCCCATTCACCAGGAGACCCAGTACTTC	CASSPIHQETQYF
NA	16	TRBJ2-1	TRBV12-3/TRBV12-4	many	TGTGCCAGCAGTTTTTCTGTGGCGGGCAGGTACAATGAGCAGTTCTTC	CASSFSVAGRYNEQFF
NA	10	TRBJ1-5	TRBV12-3/TRBV12-4	NA	TGTGCCAGCACCCCACGGGCCCAGCATTTT	CASTPRAQHF
NA	13	TRBJ1-5	TRBV4-1	few	TGCGCCAGCAGCCCGGCGAGCTATCAGCCCCAGCATTTT	CASSPASYQPQHF
NA	11	TRBJ2-5	TRBV10-3	few	TGTGCCATCAGGGGCGGGGAGACCCAGTACTTC	CAIRGGETQYF
TRBD1	14	TRBJ1-1	TRBV12-3/TRBV12-4	many	TGTGCCAGCACCCACAGGGGTGGCAGACCTGAAGCTTTCTTT	CASTHRGGRPEAFF
NA	14	TRBJ2-5	TRBV2	many	TGTGCCAGCAGTGAAGTACCGGCAGAAGAGACCCAGTACTTC	CASSEVPAEETQYF
NA	17	TRBJ1-1	TRBV7-6	few	TGTGCCAGCAGCTTAGGTCTATTTAGGGGGGACTACACTGAAGCTTTCTTT	CASSLGLFRGDYTEAFF
NA	16	TRBJ1-4	TRBV6-5	many	TGTGCCAGCAGTTACGGAAGGGGGGCAACTAATGAAAAACTGTTTTTT	CASSYGRGATNEKLFF
NA	17	TRBJ2-3	TRBV5-1	many	TGCGCCAGCAGCTTAGGCGGACAATCCTCTGGCACAGATACGCAGTATTTT	CASSLGGQSSGTDTQYF
TRBD2	17	TRBJ2-5	TRBV15	many	TGTGCCACCAGCAGAGGACTAGCGGACCGATGGAGAGAGACCCAGTACTTC	CATSRGLADRWRETQYF
NA	11	TRBJ1-1	TRBV10-3	many	TGTGCCATCAGCACTGGTTCTGAAGCTTTCTTT	CAISTGSEAFF
TRBD1	16	TRBJ1-2	TRBV29-1	many	TGCAGCGTTGAGGAGGACAGGGTGTTCCGTGACTATGGCTACACCTTC	CSVEEDRVFRDYGYTF
NA	14	TRBJ2-3	TRBV6-5	NA	TGTGCCAGCAGTTACGGGGGGCCCCCAGATACGCAGTATTTT	CASSYGGPPDTQYF
TRBD1	15	TRBJ1-5	TRBV6-1	NA	TGTTCCAGCAGTAAAGGGACAGGGGGCCCACAGCCCCAGCATTTT	CSSSKGTGGPQPQHF
NA	12	TRBJ1-2	TRBV5-1	many	TGCGCCAGCAGCCCGGCGGGGGATGGCTACACCTTC	CASSPAGDGYTF
TRBD1	16	TRBJ1-2	TRBV7-9	NA	TGTGCCAGCAGCCCCACGACAGGGACCCCATTCTATGGCTACACCTTC	CASSPTTGTPFYGYTF
NA	14	TRBJ2-5	TRBV7-9	NA	TGTGCCAGCAGCTACGGGACACTCCAAGAGACCCAGTACTTC	CASSYGTLQETQYF
NA	12	TRBJ2-5	TRBV2	many	TGTGCCAGCCGGACAGATTCAGAGACCCAGTACTTC	CASRTDSETQYF
NA	14	TRBJ2-3	TRBV5-1	NA	TGCGCCAGCAGCTTGATAGTCCTCACAGATACGCAGTATTTT	CASSLIVLTDTQYF
TRBD1	14	TRBJ2-3	TRBV10-3	NA	TGTGCCATCAGGAGGACAGGGAGCACAGATACGCAGTATTTT	CAIRRTGSTDTQYF
NA	11	TRBJ1-2	TRBV29-1	NA	TGCAGCGTTGGCGGGGACTATGGCTACACCTTC	CSVGGDYGYTF
NA	15	TRBJ2-2	TRBV10-2	few	TGCGCCAGCTCCCTCAGCCTCACGAACACCGGGGAGCTGTTTTTT	CASSLSLTNTGELFF